This passage covers 4 T cell receptor beta chains from one sample sequenced in a study of beta chain features in type 1 diabetes. Study results and caveats: All four CD4+ subsets of Type 1 diabetes patients contained TCRB CDR3s that were moderately but significantly shorter.

The isolated RNA, all of it, was reverse transcribed, so expressed TCRB transcripts were what got sequenced. Assay: immunoSEQ multiplex PCR; the TCRdb copy retains only in-frame clones and omits some. The table lists about 650,000 clones, 9.5% to 15% of them singletons. These receptors have no known antigen. Material for sequencing was naive CD4+ T cells from blood. These receptors were collected from a man aged 25 to 45 with type 1 diabetes.

The V and J genes are TRBV11-2 and TRBJ2-7, with D tentatively TRBD2 (5 bases). V lost 7 bases to trimming and J lost 4 bases, with 11 bases between them. CDR3 length: 12 amino acids. The germline CDR1 and CDR2 sequences are SGHAT and FQNNGV. CDR3 amino acids: CASTLTGYEQYF. The CDR3 DNA is TGTGCCAGCACCCTTACGGGGTACGAGCAGTACTTC.

The chain combines TRBV18 with TRBJ2-6; TRBD1 might be the D (5 bases). Trimming took off 3 bases at V and 0 bases at J, with 12 bases between the two ends. Germline V lookup: CDR1 KGHSH, CDR2 LQKENI. CDR3 length equals 17 residues. This CDR3 reads CASSPRQLSSGANVLTF. The CDR3, as DNA: TGTGCCAGCTCACCGAGACAGCTCTCCTCTGGGGCCAACGTCCTGACTTTC.

The table lists this clone with a few counts. This chain uses TRBV5-1 with TRBJ1-3; D remains unclear. Per germline, CDR1 SGHRS and CDR2 YFSETQ. V lost 3 bases and J lost 0, with 10 bases in between. This CDR3 comprises 15 residues. CDR3 sequence reads: CASSSTTFSGNTIYF. The DNA for the CDR3 is TGCGCCAGCAGCTCTACGACTTTCTCTGGAAACACCATATATTTT. Supplemented by reference TRBV5-1 and TRBJ1-3, the full variable domain reads KAGVTQTPRYLIKTRGQQVTLSCSPISGHRSVSWYQQTPGQGLQFLFEYFSETQRNKGNFPGRFSGRQFSNSRSEMNVSTLELGDSALYLCASSSTTFSGNTIYFGEGSWLTVV.

This clone has only a few counts. The sample carries other DNA sequences with the same CDR3. The rearrangement uses TRBV30 and TRBJ2-5; a possible D gene is TRBD2 (5 bases). Trimming removed 1 base at V and 5 bases at J, with 5 bases between. Germline loops: CDR1 GTSNPN, CDR2 SVGIG (reference sequence). CDR3 size: 11 residues. As DNA, the CDR3 is TGTGCCTGGAGTGGCGGGGAGACCCAGTACTTC. It translates to CAWSGGETQYF.